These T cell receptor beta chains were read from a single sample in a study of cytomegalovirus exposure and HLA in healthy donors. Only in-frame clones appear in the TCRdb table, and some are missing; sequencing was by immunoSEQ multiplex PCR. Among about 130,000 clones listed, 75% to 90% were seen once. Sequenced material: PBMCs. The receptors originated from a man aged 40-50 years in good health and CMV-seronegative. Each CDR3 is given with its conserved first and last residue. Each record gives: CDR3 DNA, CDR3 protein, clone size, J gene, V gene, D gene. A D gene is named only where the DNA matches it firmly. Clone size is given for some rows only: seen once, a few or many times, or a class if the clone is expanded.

DNA: TGTGCCAGCAGTTTACCGGACAGATATACTGGCTACACCTTC
CDR3: CASSLPDRYTGYTF
size: NA
J: TRBJ1-2
V: TRBV28
D: NA

DNA: TGTGCCAGCTCACCACGGCAGGGGTATCAGCCCCAGCATTTT
CDR3: CASSPRQGYQPQHF
size: NA
J: TRBJ1-5
V: TRBV18
D: NA

DNA: TGTGCCAGCAGCCCGTCAGGTTCGAGCCCCGAGCAGTACTTC
CDR3: CASSPSGSSPEQYF
size: NA
J: TRBJ2-7
V: TRBV11-2
D: NA

DNA: TGCGCCAGCAGCCTTACGCAGGAAGTTAACTATGGCTACACCTTC
CDR3: CASSLTQEVNYGYTF
size: NA
J: TRBJ1-2
V: TRBV4-1
D: NA

DNA: TGTGCCAGCAGGCCGACAGGCACGAACACTGAAGCTTTCTTT
CDR3: CASRPTGTNTEAFF
size: NA
J: TRBJ1-1
V: TRBV25-1
D: NA

DNA: TGTGCCATCAGTGAAGGCGGGATTCAGCCCCAGCATTTT
CDR3: CAISEGGIQPQHF
size: NA
J: TRBJ1-5
V: TRBV10-3
D: NA

DNA: TGCGCCAGCAGCTTGGCGGCGGGGCGGTCAGAGACCCAGTACTTC
CDR3: CASSLAAGRSETQYF
size: NA
J: TRBJ2-5
V: TRBV5-1
D: NA

DNA: TGTGCCAGCAGTTACGGGGCTTCTCCTAACTATGGCTACACCTTC
CDR3: CASSYGASPNYGYTF
size: NA
J: TRBJ1-2
V: TRBV6-5
D: NA

DNA: TGTGCCTGGAGTGTAATGGGGGGTGACCAGCATTTT
CDR3: CAWSVMGGDQHF
size: NA
J: TRBJ1-5
V: TRBV30
D: NA

DNA: TGTGCCAGCAGCTCCGCAGGGGGTACAGGGTCACCCCTCCACTTT
CDR3: CASSSAGGTGSPLHF
size: once
J: TRBJ1-6
V: TRBV7-9
D: TRBD1

DNA: TGCGCCAGCAGCTCCAGGGAAAGGAACACTGAAGCTTTCTTT
CDR3: CASSSRERNTEAFF
size: NA
J: TRBJ1-1
V: TRBV5-1
D: NA

DNA: TGTGCCAGCAGCGGACGGACTAGCGAGGACAATGAGCAGTTCTTC
CDR3: CASSGRTSEDNEQFF
size: NA
J: TRBJ2-1
V: TRBV7-9
D: TRBD2

DNA: TGTGCCAGCAGCTTAGTAGCAGGGGGAAGCTACGAGCAGTACTTC
CDR3: CASSLVAGGSYEQYF
size: NA
J: TRBJ2-7
V: TRBV7-9
D: TRBD1

DNA: TGTGCCAGCAGCTTGAGCGTAAACACTGAAGCTTTCTTT
CDR3: CASSLSVNTEAFF
size: NA
J: TRBJ1-1
V: TRBV7-6
D: NA

DNA: TGTGCCAGCAGTGCCACCCCAGGGTCGGGAGTACATAATAGCAATCAGCCCCAGCATTTT
CDR3: CASSATPGSGVHNSNQPQHF
size: NA
J: TRBJ1-5
V: TRBV2
D: NA

DNA: TGTGCCAGCAGAGGGGGCGCGTTTAATGAAAAACTGTTTTTT
CDR3: CASRGGAFNEKLFF
size: NA
J: TRBJ1-4
V: TRBV6-1
D: TRBD1

DNA: TGCAGCGTTACCCCAGGGTGGGAGACCCAGTACTTC
CDR3: CSVTPGWETQYF
size: NA
J: TRBJ2-5
V: TRBV29-1
D: NA

DNA: TGTGCCAGCAGCCCCAGGGATCCCTCCTACGAGCAGTACTTC
CDR3: CASSPRDPSYEQYF
size: few
J: TRBJ2-7
V: TRBV14
D: NA

DNA: TGTGCCAGCAGCTTAGTCCAGGGGCAAGCTTTCTTT
CDR3: CASSLVQGQAFF
size: few
J: TRBJ1-1
V: TRBV11-2
D: NA

DNA: TGTGCCAGCTCCGGGGTCGCTGGGGCCAACGTCCTGACTTTC
CDR3: CASSGVAGANVLTF
size: NA
J: TRBJ2-6
V: TRBV27
D: NA

DNA: TGTGCCAGCAGTTTAGGAGGGAATAGCAATCAGCCCCAGCATTTT
CDR3: CASSLGGNSNQPQHF
size: NA
J: TRBJ1-5
V: TRBV28
D: NA

DNA: TGTGCCAGCTCACCGGGTCTGCTAGCGGGAAGGGAGCAGTTCTTC
CDR3: CASSPGLLAGREQFF
size: NA
J: TRBJ2-1
V: TRBV18
D: TRBD2

DNA: TGTGCCAGCAGCTTGAGACCCAGGGGGCGCGGCACAGATACGCAGTATTTT
CDR3: CASSLRPRGRGTDTQYF
size: NA
J: TRBJ2-3
V: TRBV5-5
D: TRBD1

DNA: TGCGCCAGCAGCTTGGGCGGCCTCGGCTCCTACGAGCAGTACTTC
CDR3: CASSLGGLGSYEQYF
size: NA
J: TRBJ2-7
V: TRBV5-1
D: NA

DNA: TGTGCCAGCAGTTATGGGACAGGTACCTACGAGCAGTACTTC
CDR3: CASSYGTGTYEQYF
size: NA
J: TRBJ2-7
V: TRBV6-6
D: TRBD1

DNA: TGTGCCAGCAGTTTAGACATATCTGCCGAGCAGTACTTC
CDR3: CASSLDISAEQYF
size: once
J: TRBJ2-7
V: TRBV27
D: NA

DNA: TGTGCCTGGAGTGTCTCGCCCTGGGACAGGGTAAAGTCTGGGGCCAACGTCCTGACTTTC
CDR3: CAWSVSPWDRVKSGANVLTF
size: NA
J: TRBJ2-6
V: TRBV30
D: TRBD1

DNA: TGTGCCAGCAGCGTCGGGACAGGGGGAAAAGCTTTCTTT
CDR3: CASSVGTGGKAFF
size: NA
J: TRBJ1-1
V: TRBV11-2
D: TRBD1

DNA: TGTGCCAGCAGCTCACTACAGGGTTCGTTGGGTTCACCCCTCCACTTT
CDR3: CASSSLQGSLGSPLHF
size: once
J: TRBJ1-6
V: TRBV7-8
D: NA

DNA: TGTGCCAGCAGCATCATTTCAGCGGGAGGGAAAAACATTCAGTACTTC
CDR3: CASSIISAGGKNIQYF
size: NA
J: TRBJ2-4
V: TRBV2
D: TRBD2

DNA: TGCGCCAGCAGCTTGAGGGGGAGCACCGGGGAGCTGTTTTTT
CDR3: CASSLRGSTGELFF
size: NA
J: TRBJ2-2
V: TRBV5-1
D: NA

DNA: TGTGCCAGTAGTATTTCAATGGCAGGACCCTCGGGGGAGACCCAGTACTTC
CDR3: CASSISMAGPSGETQYF
size: NA
J: TRBJ2-5
V: TRBV19
D: NA

DNA: TGTGCCAGCAGTTCGTTGGTAGCGGGAGGGCCCTACGAGCAGTACTTC
CDR3: CASSSLVAGGPYEQYF
size: NA
J: TRBJ2-7
V: TRBV6-5
D: TRBD2

DNA: TGTGCCGGAGCGACAGAGTACAATGAGCAGTTCTTC
CDR3: CAGATEYNEQFF
size: NA
J: TRBJ2-1
V: TRBV30
D: NA

DNA: TGTGCCAGCTCACACGGGACAAACACTGAAGCTTTCTTT
CDR3: CASSHGTNTEAFF
size: few
J: TRBJ1-1
V: TRBV18
D: NA

DNA: TGTGCCAGCAGTTTTTTCCAACGGCAGGTCTACACCTTC
CDR3: CASSFFQRQVYTF
size: NA
J: TRBJ1-2
V: TRBV28
D: NA

DNA: TGTGCCAGTAGTGCTTCCGGGACAGGGAGTTACGAGCAGTACTTC
CDR3: CASSASGTGSYEQYF
size: NA
J: TRBJ2-7
V: TRBV19
D: TRBD1

DNA: TGTGCCAGCAGTGGACAGGGGGCCGACTATGGCTACACCTTC
CDR3: CASSGQGADYGYTF
size: NA
J: TRBJ1-2
V: TRBV27
D: TRBD1

DNA: TGTGCCAGCAGTGGGGGCAGGGCCACTCAGCCCCAGCATTTT
CDR3: CASSGGRATQPQHF
size: few
J: TRBJ1-5
V: TRBV2
D: NA

DNA: TGTGCCAGCAGCTCCCAGACGGGGATTAATTCACCCCTCCACTTT
CDR3: CASSSQTGINSPLHF
size: NA
J: TRBJ1-6
V: TRBV11-2
D: NA

DNA: TGTGCCAGCAGCTCGGGACAGGGCGATGGCTACACCTTC
CDR3: CASSSGQGDGYTF
size: few
J: TRBJ1-2
V: TRBV5-6
D: TRBD1

DNA: TGTGCCAGCACCCCCAGGTTCGAAGGGGGACAGTGGTATTTT
CDR3: CASTPRFEGGQWYF
size: NA
J: TRBJ2-3
V: TRBV6-5
D: TRBD1

DNA: TGTGCCAGCAGTTTACGGGACAAATCCGGCGGCTACACCTTC
CDR3: CASSLRDKSGGYTF
size: NA
J: TRBJ1-2
V: TRBV28
D: NA

DNA: TGTGCCAGCTCAGGGACTAGCGGGGCAGATACGCAGTATTTT
CDR3: CASSGTSGADTQYF
size: NA
J: TRBJ2-3
V: TRBV18
D: TRBD2

DNA: TGTGCCAGCAGCGCCCCCGGGACAGGGACCTCTGGGGCCAACGTCCTGACTTTC
CDR3: CASSAPGTGTSGANVLTF
size: NA
J: TRBJ2-6
V: TRBV9
D: TRBD1

DNA: TGTGCCAGCAGCGCCGGACAGGGGAAAGCCTACAATGAGCAGTTCTTC
CDR3: CASSAGQGKAYNEQFF
size: NA
J: TRBJ2-1
V: TRBV9
D: TRBD1

DNA: TGTGCCAGCAATTCAGGGCTGAACACTGAAGCTTTCTTT
CDR3: CASNSGLNTEAFF
size: NA
J: TRBJ1-1
V: TRBV6-1
D: NA